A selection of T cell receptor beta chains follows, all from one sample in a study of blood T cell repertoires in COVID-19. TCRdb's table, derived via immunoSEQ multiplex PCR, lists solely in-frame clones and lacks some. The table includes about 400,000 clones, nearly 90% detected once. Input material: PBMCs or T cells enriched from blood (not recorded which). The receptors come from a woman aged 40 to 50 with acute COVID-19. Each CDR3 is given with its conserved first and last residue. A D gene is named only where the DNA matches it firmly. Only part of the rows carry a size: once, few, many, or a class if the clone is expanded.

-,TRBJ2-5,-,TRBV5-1,TGCGCCAGCAGAGAAGGGGATTTGGCGACCCAGTACTTC,CASREGDLATQYF
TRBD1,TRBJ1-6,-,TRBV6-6,TGTGCCAGCAGTCCCGGGACAGACAGCTCCTATAATTCACCCCTCCACTTT,CASSPGTDSSYNSPLHF
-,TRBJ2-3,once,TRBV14,TGTGCCAGCAGCCCCCACCGGGGGAATACGCAGTATTTT,CASSPHRGNTQYF
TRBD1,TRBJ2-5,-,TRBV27,TGTGCCAGCAGACGACAGGGAACAGAGACCCAGTACTTC,CASRRQGTETQYF
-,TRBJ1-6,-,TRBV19,TGTGCCAGTAGTAACGTCCGAACCCGGAGTTCACCCCTCCACTTT,CASSNVRTRSSPLHF
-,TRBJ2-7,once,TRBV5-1,TGCGCCAGCAGCCCCGGGGACTACGAGCAGTACTTC,CASSPGDYEQYF
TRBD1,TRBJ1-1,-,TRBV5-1,TGCGCCAGCAGCTTGGGGAAACAGGGGTCTACTGAAGCTTTCTTT,CASSLGKQGSTEAFF
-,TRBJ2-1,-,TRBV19,TGTGCCAGTATAGACCCGGGACAATACAATGAGCAGTTCTTC,CASIDPGQYNEQFF
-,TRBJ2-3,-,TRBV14,TGTGCCAGCAGCCAAGTTCCCGGGTCCGCAGATACGCAGTATTTT,CASSQVPGSADTQYF
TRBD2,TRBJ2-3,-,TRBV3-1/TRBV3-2,TGTGCCAGCAGCCGCCGACTAGCGGGGGGGCCAGATACGCAGTATTTT,CASSRRLAGGPDTQYF
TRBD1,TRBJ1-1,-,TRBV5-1,TGCGCCAGCAGTTCCACCGCAGGGGGCACTGAAGCTTTCTTT,CASSSTAGGTEAFF
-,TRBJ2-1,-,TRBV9,TGTGCCAGCAGCGTATCCACAGGGTCCTTCGTTGAGCAGTTCTTC,CASSVSTGSFVEQFF
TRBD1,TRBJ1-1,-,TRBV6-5,TGTGCCAGCCAAAAACAGGGGGCAACTGAAGCTTTCTTT,CASQKQGATEAFF
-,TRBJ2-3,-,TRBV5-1,TGCGCCAGCACCACGGGAAGTGGAACAGATACGCAGTATTTT,CASTTGSGTDTQYF
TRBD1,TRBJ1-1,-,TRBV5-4,TGTGCCAGCAGCATCCGACAGGGGGCTAGGACTGAAGCTTTCTTT,CASSIRQGARTEAFF
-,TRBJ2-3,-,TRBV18,TGTGCCAGCTCACCAGACAGAGGCTTGGGTACGCAGTATTTT,CASSPDRGLGTQYF
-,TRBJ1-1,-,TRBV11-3,TGTGCCAGCAGCTTAGTCGAATTCGGACTCTCGAACACTGAAGCTTTCTTT,CASSLVEFGLSNTEAFF
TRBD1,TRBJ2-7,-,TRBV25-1,TGTGCCAGCAGTGAATATCAGGGGGCGGACGAGCAGTACTTC,CASSEYQGADEQYF
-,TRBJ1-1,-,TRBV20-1,TGCAGTGCTAGGCTATTGACTGAAGCTTTCTTT,CSARLLTEAFF
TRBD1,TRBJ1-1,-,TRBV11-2,TGTGCCAGCAGCTCGGGACAGTTTGAAGCTTTCTTT,CASSSGQFEAFF
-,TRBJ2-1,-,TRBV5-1,TGCGCCAGCAGTACTCCTTACAATGAGCAGTTCTTC,CASSTPYNEQFF
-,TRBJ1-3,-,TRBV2,TGTGCCAGCAGCCCCGACACCTACTCTGGAAACACCATATATTTT,CASSPDTYSGNTIYF
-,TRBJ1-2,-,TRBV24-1,TGTGCCACCAGTGATTTCCGCGGGGGCTACACCTTC,CATSDFRGGYTF
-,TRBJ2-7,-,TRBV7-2,TGTGCCAGCAGCGCTAGCTGGGGCTACGAGCAGTACTTC,CASSASWGYEQYF
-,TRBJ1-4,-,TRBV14,TGTGCCAGCAGCCCTAGGGGGAGAGGGGCGGCAGCTAATGAAAAACTGTTTTTT,CASSPRGRGAAANEKLFF
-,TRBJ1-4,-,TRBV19,TGTGCCAGTAGTATCGGGGTTGGGGAAAAACTGTTTTTT,CASSIGVGEKLFF
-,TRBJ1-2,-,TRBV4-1,TGCGCCAGCAGCCTTTGGACGGGGGGGTACGGCTACACCTTC,CASSLWTGGYGYTF
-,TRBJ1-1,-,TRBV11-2,TGTGCCAGCAGCTTATGGGGGAGGATGAACACTGAAGCTTTCTTT,CASSLWGRMNTEAFF
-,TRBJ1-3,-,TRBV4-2,TGTGCCAGCAGCCTTCCAAGCGGCAGGAGCTCTGGAAACACCATATATTTT,CASSLPSGRSSGNTIYF
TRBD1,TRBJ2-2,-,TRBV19,TGTGCCAGCGAACTGACAGGGGCGGACGGGGAGCTGTTTTTT,CASELTGADGELFF
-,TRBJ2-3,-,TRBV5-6,TGTGCCAGCAGCCCAGTGGGGTGGGGCGATTATACGCAGTATTTT,CASSPVGWGDYTQYF
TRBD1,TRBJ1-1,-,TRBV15,TGTGCCACCAGCAGAGATTACAGGGGGCTGAACACTGAAGCTTTCTTT,CATSRDYRGLNTEAFF
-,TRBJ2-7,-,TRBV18,TGTGCCAGCTCAAAAACGGCAGGGGCCCACGAGCAGTACTTC,CASSKTAGAHEQYF
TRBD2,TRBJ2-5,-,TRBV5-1,TGCGCCAGCAGCCTACGGGGGGTTGAGTCGGAGACCCAGTACTTC,CASSLRGVESETQYF
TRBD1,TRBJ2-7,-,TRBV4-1,TGCGCCAGCAGCCATTACCGGGACAGGGGCAACGAGCAGTACTTC,CASSHYRDRGNEQYF
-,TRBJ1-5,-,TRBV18,TGTGCCAGCTCACTTAAGGGAGAGAGCAATCAGCCCCAGCATTTT,CASSLKGESNQPQHF
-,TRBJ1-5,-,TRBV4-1,TGCGCCAGCAGCCAAGAGGAGGGGCCCCAGCATTTT,CASSQEEGPQHF
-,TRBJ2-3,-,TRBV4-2,TGTGCCAGCAGCGCCATAGTTGTCGGTGGTTCAGATACGCAGTATTTT,CASSAIVVGGSDTQYF
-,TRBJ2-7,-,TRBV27,TGTGCCAGCGGCTTGGGGGCAGGAGGAAACGAGCAGTACTTC,CASGLGAGGNEQYF
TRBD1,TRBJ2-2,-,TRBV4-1,TGCGCCAGCAGCCTTCGGACAGGGTATACCGGGGAGCTGTTTTTT,CASSLRTGYTGELFF
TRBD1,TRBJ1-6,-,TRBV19,TGTGCCAGTAGTGGACAGGACTCCTATAATTCACCCCTCCACTTT,CASSGQDSYNSPLHF
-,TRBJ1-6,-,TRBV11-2,TGTGCCAGCAGCTTAGAGAGGGCAGTGAGAAATTCACCCCTCCACTTT,CASSLERAVRNSPLHF
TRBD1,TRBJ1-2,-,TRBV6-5,TGTGCCAGCAGTAACCGACAGGGACGAGGGTATGGCTACACCTTC,CASSNRQGRGYGYTF
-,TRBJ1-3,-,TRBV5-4,TGTGCCAGCAGCTTCCCGATCACAGGAAACACCATATATTTT,CASSFPITGNTIYF
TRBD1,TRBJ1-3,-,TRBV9,TGTGCCAGCAGACCCGACAGGGGGTACGGAAACACCATATATTTT,CASRPDRGYGNTIYF
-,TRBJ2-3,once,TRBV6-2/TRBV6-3,TGTGCCAGCAGTCCACGGGATACGCAGTATTTT,CASSPRDTQYF
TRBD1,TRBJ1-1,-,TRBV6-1,TGTGCCAGCAGCGGCTCGGACAGGAGGGTAGTGGAAGCTTTCTTT,CASSGSDRRVVEAFF
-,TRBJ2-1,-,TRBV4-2,TGTGCCAGCAGCCATTCGCAGGAAAATGAGCAGTTCTTC,CASSHSQENEQFF
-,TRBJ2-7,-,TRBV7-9,TGTGCCAGCAGCTTAGGTTCTAGCCGCTGGGAGCAGTACTTC,CASSLGSSRWEQYF
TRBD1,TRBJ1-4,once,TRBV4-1,TGCGCCAGCAGCCAAAACCCCGCAGGGGGGCAGCGTGAAAAACTGTTTTTT,CASSQNPAGGQREKLFF
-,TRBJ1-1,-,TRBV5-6,TGTGCCAGCAGCTTAGACAGACTGGACACTGAAGCTTTCTTT,CASSLDRLDTEAFF
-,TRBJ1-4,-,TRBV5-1,TGCGCCAGCAGCTTGCAGGGATCTGCAACTAATGAAAAACTGTTTTTT,CASSLQGSATNEKLFF